In this sample, the clone carrying this TCR beta chain turned up many times. The record originates from a study of prognosis after radiotherapy for stage I lung cancer. Study as a whole: Patients were enrolled between early 2018 and January 2019 (all with stage I non-small cell lung cancer).

The germline CDR1 and CDR2 sequences are LNHDA and SQIVND (reference sequence). The V and J ends lost 11 bases and 0 bases respectively, with 22 bases between them. CDR3 length: 16 residues. Multiplex PCR in two rounds served to amplify TCR beta CDR3 from genomic DNA. First-round PCR used primers specific to each TRBV and TRBJ gene. Universal primers were what the second PCR round relied on. One entry per CDR3 protein, called by TCRdb with MiXCR from the multiplex PCR reads. Of around 51,000 distinct CDR3 sequences in the sample, approximately 35% were seen once. The starting material was PBMCs, obtained before or after stereotactic body radiation therapy (not recorded which). The chain uses TRBV19 and TRBJ1-2; maybe TRBD1 (5 bases). The clonotype was recovered from a donor aged 50 or older with non-small cell lung cancer. For the CDR3, the DNA is TGTGCCGGGCGATCGACAGAGGGTGAAGCTAACTATGGCTACACCTTC. Residues: CAGRSTEGEANYGYTF.